This T cell receptor beta chain was recovered during a study of spatial heterogeneity in lung cancer. As for the study in general: Among detected sequences, beta-chain ones consistently exceeded alpha-chain ones in number. More than eight raw reads, on average, carried each unique TCR and UMI combination.

The CDR3 sequence is 14 residues long. V was clipped by 4 bases and J by 5 bases, with 14 bases between them. Germline V gene data show CDR1 as SGHRS and CDR2 as YFSETQ. This clonotype was seen repeatedly, ten times or more. TCR cDNA molecules were tagged individually, and each one carried a unique molecular identifier. TCRdb called the 5' RACE reads again in MiXCR, with one record for every CDR3 protein. The data show tens of thousands of distinct CDR3 sequences, with over 5.5% seen just once and approximately 2.6% held by the top ten. Time point here: sample taken at primary tumor resection. Whole RNA, isolated from tumor, nontumor lung or frozen PBMC, was sequenced without prior sorting. The 60 to 90 donors had untreated early-stage non-small cell lung cancer.

The chain has TRBV5-1 and TRBJ2-3; weak D call: TRBD2 (5 bases). This clonotype originated in a female donor with early-stage non-small cell lung cancer. Sample: PBMCs, taken at surgery. This chain's CDR3 is CASSRRADRDTQYF. Written as DNA, the CDR3 is TGCGCCAGCAGCCGCCGAGCGGATAGAGATACGCAGTATTTT.